A single sample gave rise to the 17 T cell receptor beta chains below, sequenced in a study of CD8+ T cells in alopecia areata. Sequencing relied on a cDNA template that was reverse transcribed from extracted RNA. Assay: immunoSEQ multiplex PCR; the TCRdb copy retains only in-frame clones and omits some. Among approximately 31,000 clones listed, around 80% were seen once. The sample was NKG2D-low CD8+ T cells sorted from blood. The origin of the receptors is a human donor with alopecia areata.

The CDR3: CSVDRTEIPSNYGYTF. CDR3 DNA: TGCAGCGTTGATCGGACAGAAATTCCCTCTAACTATGGCTACACCTTC. The chain has TRBV29-1 and TRBJ1-2; TRBD1 is a possible D gene (6 bases). Germline lookup yields CDR1 SQVTM and CDR2 ANQGSEA. This CDR3 is built from 16 residues. V was cut by 3 bases and J by 0 bases, with 17 bases left in between. Together with reference TRBV29-1 and TRBJ1-2, the CDR3 gives the full variable domain: SAVISQKPSRDICQRGTSLTIQCQVDSQVTMMFWYRQQPGQSLTLIATANQGSEATYESGFVIDKFPISRPNLTFSTLTVSNMSPEDSSIYLCSVDRTEIPSNYGYTFGSGTRLTVV.

This clone was observed once. This chain links TRBV9 with TRBJ2-1; possibly TRBD1 or TRBD2 for D (5 bases each). The germline CDR1 and CDR2 sequences are SGDLS and YYNGEE. V gave up 7 bases and J gave up 7 bases, with 21 bases separating them. The CDR3 is 15 residues long. CDR3 sequence (DNA): TGTGCCAGCGGCCATGGGGGACCTCTCGGGAATGAGCAGTTCTTC. This codes for CASGHGGPLGNEQFF.

The V call is TRBV11-2, the J call TRBJ1-1, with 8 bases identical to TRBD1. J was trimmed by 0 bases and V by 2 bases; bases with no gene match: 2. Germline V CDR1 and CDR2: SGHAT, FQNNGV. This CDR3 contains 15 residues. The CDR3 DNA is TGTGCCAGCAGCTTATTCAGGGGGCTGAACACTGAAGCTTTCTTT. Encoded protein: CASSLFRGLNTEAFF.

The V call is TRBV27, the J call TRBJ2-7, with TRBD1 matching 7 bases. Germline values: CDR1 MNHEY, CDR2 SMNVEV (reference sequence). V gave up 8 bases and J gave up 7 bases; unmatched junction bases: 11. The CDR3 loop spans 13 amino acids. For the CDR3, the DNA is TGTGCCAGCGGACGGCAGGGGGTCATTGAGCAGTACTTC. Residues: CASGRQGVIEQYF.

For the CDR3, the DNA is TGCAGCGTTGAGGGTGACAGAGAAAACACAGATACGCAGTATTTT. This gives the protein CSVEGDRENTDTQYF. The V and J genes are TRBV29-1 and TRBJ2-3; D possibly corresponds to TRBD1 (5 bases). Trimming removed 3 bases at V and 2 bases at J, with 15 bases between. The CDR3 consists of 15 residues. CDR1 and CDR2 from the germline V gene are SQVTM and ANQGSEA.

The chain has TRBV2 and TRBJ1-2; no clear D. V lost 4 bases and J 0 bases, leaving 12 bases between the germline ends. The CDR3 contains 15 residues. CDR1 and CDR2 (germline): SNHLY, FYNNEI. CDR3 DNA sequence: TGTGCCAGCAGTGCAACAGCGAAAGCTAACTATGGCTACACCTTC. Protein sequence: CASSATAKANYGYTF.

The rearrangement links TRBV7-9 to TRBJ1-6; 9 bases agree with TRBD1. V gave up 5 bases and J gave up 11 bases; unmatched junction bases: 10. The germline CDR1 and CDR2 sequences are SEHNR and FQNEAQ (reference sequence). CDR3 length equals 15 residues. The DNA for the CDR3 is TGTGCCAGCAGCCTGCTACAGGGGGCGGGAGCACCCCTCCACTTT. Encoded protein: CASSLLQGAGAPLHF.

V is TRBV2 and J is TRBJ2-2; 10 bases are a match to TRBD2. Trimming cost V 6 bases and J 2 bases; bases outside gene matches: 6. Germline assignment: CDR1 SNHLY and CDR2 FYNNEI. The CDR3 runs to 16 residues. The CDR3 sequence is CASRGRLAGNTGELFF. In nucleotides, the CDR3 is TGTGCCAGCAGAGGGCGACTAGCGGGCAACACCGGGGAGCTGTTTTTT.

The V and J genes are TRBV28 and TRBJ1-2; D may be TRBD1 (5 bases). V was cut by 4 bases and J by 0 bases, with 9 bases left in between. The germline V gene encodes CDR1 MDHEN and CDR2 SYDVKM. This CDR3 region has 14 residues. CDR3 residues: CASSWRGANYGYTF. Written as DNA, the CDR3 is TGTGCCAGCAGTTGGAGGGGAGCTAACTATGGCTACACCTTC.

The chain links TRBV4-1 to TRBJ2-7, with D possibly being TRBD1 (6 bases). CDR1 is MGHRA and CDR2 is YSYEKL in the germline V gene. V gave up 1 base and J gave up 3 bases, with 10 bases separating them. CDR3 length equals 14 residues. The CDR3 coding sequence is TGCGCCAGCAGCCAAGTGGGGGCAAGCTACGAGCAGTACTTC. Its protein product is CASSQVGASYEQYF.

This rearrangement joins TRBV27 to TRBJ2-7, with TRBD2 identical over 9 bases. CDR1 MNHEY and CDR2 SMNVEV come from the germline V gene (reference sequence). V was pared by 0 bases and J by 2 bases, with 2 bases of the junction left unmatched. The CDR3 runs to 15 residues. The CDR3 DNA reads TGTGCCAGCAGTTTATCGGGGACTAGCACCTACGAGCAGTACTTC. Encoded protein: CASSLSGTSTYEQYF.

This clone was seen only once. This chain uses TRBV6-1 with TRBJ2-7; no firm D call. Trimming pared 2 bases from V and 5 bases from J, leaving 16 bases between. Germline V CDR1 and CDR2: MNHNS, SASEGT. This CDR3 comprises 15 residues. This CDR3 is CASSETAGAVHEQYF. CDR3 sequence (DNA): TGTGCCAGCAGTGAAACGGCCGGTGCGGTCCACGAGCAGTACTTC.

The rearrangement uses TRBV29-1 and TRBJ2-1; D remains ambiguous. Trimming pared 8 bases from V and 8 bases from J, leaving 10 bases between. The germline gives CDR1 SQVTM, CDR2 ANQGSEA. This CDR3 spans 10 amino acids. In DNA, the CDR3 is TGCAGCTCGTTAAGCGATGAGCAGTTCTTC. It translates to CSSLSDEQFF.

This clone was detected once. CDR3 amino acids: CASSQVSSHEQYF. CDR3 sequence (DNA): TGCGCCAGCAGCCAAGTTTCCAGCCACGAGCAGTACTTC. J is TRBJ2-7 and V is TRBV4-1; D gene unclear. The CDR3 totals 13 residues. Trimming took off 1 base at V and 5 bases at J, with 9 bases between the two ends. Per the germline V gene, CDR1 is MGHRA and CDR2 is YSYEKL.

The chain employs TRBV5-1 and TRBJ2-1, with no clear D. Trimming cost V 2 bases and J 6 bases, with 6 bases left between them. The CDR3 length is 12 residues. Germline V gene lookup returns CDR1 SGHRS and CDR2 YFSETQ. The CDR3 DNA reads TGCGCCAGCAGCTTAAACGGCAATGAGCAGTTCTTC. It codes for CASSLNGNEQFF.

The rearrangement links TRBV28 to TRBJ2-7, with D maybe TRBD1 (6 bases). With 2 bases removed from V and 5 bases from J, the gap between germline ends came to 13 bases. The CDR3 is 14 residues long. Germline-derived CDR1 and CDR2 are MDHEN and SYDVKM. CDR3 DNA sequence: TGTGCCAGCAGTTTAGGGACACGGATCGACGAGCAGTACTTC. It is translated as CASSLGTRIDEQYF. The entire variable domain, with the rest obtained from reference TRBV28 and TRBJ2-7, is as follows: DVKVTQSSRYLVKRTGEKVFLECVQDMDHENMFWYRQDPGLGLRLIYFSYDVKMKEKGDIPEGYSVSREKKERFSLILESASTNQTSMYLCASSLGTRIDEQYFGPGTRLTVT.

The rearrangement uses TRBV2 and TRBJ2-1; possibly TRBD1 for D (6 bases). CDR3 size: 15 residues. The V gene lost 4 bases and the J gene lost 2 bases, with 12 bases spanning the gap. Germline CDR1 is SNHLY and CDR2 is FYNNEI. CDR3 coding DNA: TGTGCCAGCAGTGCGGGACAACTGACCTACAATGAGCAGTTCTTC. Its translation: CASSAGQLTYNEQFF. The complete variable domain, with remaining parts taken from reference TRBV2 and TRBJ2-1, reads EPEVTQTPSHQVTQMGQEVILRCVPISNHLYFYWYRQILGQKVEFLVSFYNNEISEKSEIFDDQFSVERPDGSNFTLKIRSTKLEDSAMYFCASSAGQLTYNEQFFGPGTRLTVL.